Given below is one TCR beta chain in context. Additional DNA sequences in this sample encode the identical CDR3. Only in-frame clones appear in the TCRdb table, and some are missing; sequencing was by immunoSEQ multiplex PCR. The table has some 190,000 clones, about four fifths seen once. These data originate in a study of blood T cell repertoires in COVID-19. CDR3 size: 14 residues. Germline CDR1 SGHRS, CDR2 YFSETQ. V shed 0 bases and J shed 0 bases, with 6 bases lying between them. Those who participated ranged in age from roughly 18 to 90 years and resided in 20 to 30 US areas. This clonotype was obtained from a woman in her twenties or thirties who had been exposed to COVID-19. The sample taken for sequencing was PBMCs or T cells enriched from blood (not recorded which). This sequence joins TRBV5-1 and TRBJ1-1; the D is unclear. As DNA, the CDR3 is TGCGCCAGCAGCTTGGCCGGTATGAACACTGAAGCTTTCTTT. It is translated as CASSLAGMNTEAFF.